The text below deals with one T cell receptor beta chain. The antigen is not known. The entry originates in a study of CD8+ T cells in alopecia areata. The overall study: Each of the treated patients was given oral tofacitinib, 5 to 10 mg twice daily, for moderate-to-severe alopecia areata. Study-level points and caveats: Sharing of TCR sequences between patients (possibly for HLA-related reasons) was less clear than in mice. Normal skin's resident alphabeta T cells are sequenced alongside lesional scalp T cells.

Extracted RNA was reverse transcribed, and the resulting cDNA served as sequencing template. Sequencing was performed with immunoSEQ multiplex PCR; in TCRdb, only in-frame clones are kept and a portion is missing. The repertoire holds 150,000 to 180,000 clones, with 50% to 65% as singletons. The CDR3 runs to 14 residues. Per germline, CDR1 SQVTM and CDR2 ANQGSEA. The sequencing used CD8+ T cells sorted from blood, collected at week 0. The clonotype comes from a human donor with alopecia areata. This chain uses TRBV29-1 with TRBJ2-1; tentative D call: TRBD1 (5 bases). CDR3: CNQSGMLDNNEQFF. DNA for the CDR3: TGCAACCAATCAGGGATGCTCGACAACAATGAGCAGTTCTTC.